This record looks at one T cell receptor beta chain sequence and its context. Measured with immunoSEQ multiplex PCR; TCRdb has only the in-frame clones, and not every one. Here the sample spans fewer than 250,000 clones, around 90% being singletons. The data stem from a study of blood T cell repertoires in COVID-19. Study-level information: Researchers got acute and convalescent COVID-19 samples from the United States, Italy and Spain.

The study assigned cohorts using participant-reported clinical history. The receptor comes from a man aged 25 to 40 who had been exposed to COVID-19. The sequenced sample was PBMCs or T cells enriched from blood (not recorded which).

In DNA form, the CDR3 reads TGCGCCAGCAGCCAAGAAGGTGGGACAGGGGGTCCCTCCAATCAGCCCCAGCATTTT. Translating it yields CASSQEGGTGGPSNQPQHF. The chain carries TRBV4-1 and TRBJ1-5; 11 bases align to TRBD1. The length of the CDR3 is 19 residues. Losses at the gene ends were 0 bases for V and 3 bases for J; bases not matched to a gene: 10. From germline, CDR1 is MGHRA and CDR2 YSYEKL.